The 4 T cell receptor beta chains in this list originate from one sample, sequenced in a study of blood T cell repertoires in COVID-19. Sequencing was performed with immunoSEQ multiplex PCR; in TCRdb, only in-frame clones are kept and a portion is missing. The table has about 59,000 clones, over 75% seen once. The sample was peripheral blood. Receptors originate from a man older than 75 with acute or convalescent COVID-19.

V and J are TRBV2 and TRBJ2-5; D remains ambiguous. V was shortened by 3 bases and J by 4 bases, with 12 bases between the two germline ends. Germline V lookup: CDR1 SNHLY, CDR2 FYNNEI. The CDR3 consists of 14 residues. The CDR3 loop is CASSDLVTGETQYF. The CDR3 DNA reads TGTGCCAGCAGTGATCTGGTCACGGGAGAGACCCAGTACTTC.

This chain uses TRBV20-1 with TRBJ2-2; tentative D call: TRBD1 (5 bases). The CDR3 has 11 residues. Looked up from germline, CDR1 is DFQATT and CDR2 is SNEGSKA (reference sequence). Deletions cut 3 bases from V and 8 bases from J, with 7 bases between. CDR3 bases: TGCAGTGCTAGTGCAGGGGGGGAGCTGTTTTTT. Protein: CSASAGGELFF.

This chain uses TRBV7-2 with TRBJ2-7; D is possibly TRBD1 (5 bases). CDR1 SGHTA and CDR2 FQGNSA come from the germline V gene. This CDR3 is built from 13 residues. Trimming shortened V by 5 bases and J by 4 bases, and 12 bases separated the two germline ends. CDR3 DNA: TGTGCCAGCAGCCTGGGGAAGGGGTACGAGCAGTACTTC. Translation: CASSLGKGYEQYF.

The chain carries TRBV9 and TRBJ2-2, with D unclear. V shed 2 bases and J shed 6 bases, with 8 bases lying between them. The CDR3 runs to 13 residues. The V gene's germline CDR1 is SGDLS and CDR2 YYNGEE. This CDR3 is CASSVSAAGELFF. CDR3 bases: TGTGCCAGCAGCGTTAGTGCCGCCGGGGAGCTGTTTTTT.